This T cell receptor beta chain was recovered during a study of cytomegalovirus exposure and HLA in healthy donors. Whole-study results and caveats: Among CMV-associated TCR beta chains, most appeared HLA-restricted in a later analysis. Earlier findings revealed that most TCR beta V segments proved productive either about 87% or about 30% of the time. Links to common viral pathogens appeared, in a later analysis, for several of the most significant clusters. Across donors, sequencing depth was assumed by presence/absence analyses to be roughly uniform.

PCR amplification relied on 60 Vbeta primers (plus 13 Jbeta primers). Generated by immunoSEQ multiplex PCR, the TCRdb table keeps only in-frame clones and is missing some. The sample has around 80,000 clones, roughly four fifths seen once. The V and J ends lost 5 bases and 4 bases, in that order; junction bases with no gene match: 8. The CDR3 is 15 amino acids. Germline V lookup: CDR1 SGHNT, CDR2 YYREEE (reference sequence). Comment on this clone: Its antigen remains unidentified.

The receptor comes from a man between 35 and 55 years old in good health and CMV-seronegative. This chain joins TRBV5-4 and TRBJ2-2; TRBD1 matches at 7 bases. Sequencing was carried out using PBMCs. The CDR3 reads CASRTTGSATGELFF. DNA of the CDR3: TGTGCCAGCAGGACGACAGGGTCGGCCACCGGGGAGCTGTTTTTT. Full variable domain (outside the CDR3, taken from reference TRBV5-4 and TRBJ2-2): ETGVTQSPTHLIKTRGQQVTLRCSSQSGHNTVSWYQQALGQGPQFIFQYYREEENGRGNFPPRFSGLQFPNYSSELNVNALELDDSALYLCASRTTGSATGELFFGEGSRLTVL.